This T cell receptor beta chain stems from a study of T cell responses to AZD1222 COVID-19 vaccine. General study findings and limits: Baseline seropositivity occurred in only a handful of AZD1222 recipients. Targeting of unmutated variant regions was reportedly seen in nearly half of spike-specific TCRs. The study found Spike-specific TCR breadth and depth rose after two AZD1222 doses.

Assay used: immunoSEQ multiplex PCR; TCRdb lists only in-frame clones, some missing. The data hold about 120,000 clones, with about 90% observed a single time. As regards this clone: Its cognate antigen is unknown.

This CDR3 region has 16 residues. V lost 4 bases, J lost 0 bases, and 13 bases lay in between. The germline V gene has CDR1 MGHRA and CDR2 YSYEKL. This chain uses TRBV4-1 with TRBJ2-4, with D possibly matching TRBD1 (5 bases). The clonotype originates from an adult in good health. Sample: peripheral blood, taken on day 0 of AZD1222 vaccination. The chain's CDR3 is CASSRPDTLAKNIQYF. The CDR3 region has the DNA TGCGCCAGCAGCCGTCCGGACACGCTAGCCAAAAACATTCAGTACTTC.